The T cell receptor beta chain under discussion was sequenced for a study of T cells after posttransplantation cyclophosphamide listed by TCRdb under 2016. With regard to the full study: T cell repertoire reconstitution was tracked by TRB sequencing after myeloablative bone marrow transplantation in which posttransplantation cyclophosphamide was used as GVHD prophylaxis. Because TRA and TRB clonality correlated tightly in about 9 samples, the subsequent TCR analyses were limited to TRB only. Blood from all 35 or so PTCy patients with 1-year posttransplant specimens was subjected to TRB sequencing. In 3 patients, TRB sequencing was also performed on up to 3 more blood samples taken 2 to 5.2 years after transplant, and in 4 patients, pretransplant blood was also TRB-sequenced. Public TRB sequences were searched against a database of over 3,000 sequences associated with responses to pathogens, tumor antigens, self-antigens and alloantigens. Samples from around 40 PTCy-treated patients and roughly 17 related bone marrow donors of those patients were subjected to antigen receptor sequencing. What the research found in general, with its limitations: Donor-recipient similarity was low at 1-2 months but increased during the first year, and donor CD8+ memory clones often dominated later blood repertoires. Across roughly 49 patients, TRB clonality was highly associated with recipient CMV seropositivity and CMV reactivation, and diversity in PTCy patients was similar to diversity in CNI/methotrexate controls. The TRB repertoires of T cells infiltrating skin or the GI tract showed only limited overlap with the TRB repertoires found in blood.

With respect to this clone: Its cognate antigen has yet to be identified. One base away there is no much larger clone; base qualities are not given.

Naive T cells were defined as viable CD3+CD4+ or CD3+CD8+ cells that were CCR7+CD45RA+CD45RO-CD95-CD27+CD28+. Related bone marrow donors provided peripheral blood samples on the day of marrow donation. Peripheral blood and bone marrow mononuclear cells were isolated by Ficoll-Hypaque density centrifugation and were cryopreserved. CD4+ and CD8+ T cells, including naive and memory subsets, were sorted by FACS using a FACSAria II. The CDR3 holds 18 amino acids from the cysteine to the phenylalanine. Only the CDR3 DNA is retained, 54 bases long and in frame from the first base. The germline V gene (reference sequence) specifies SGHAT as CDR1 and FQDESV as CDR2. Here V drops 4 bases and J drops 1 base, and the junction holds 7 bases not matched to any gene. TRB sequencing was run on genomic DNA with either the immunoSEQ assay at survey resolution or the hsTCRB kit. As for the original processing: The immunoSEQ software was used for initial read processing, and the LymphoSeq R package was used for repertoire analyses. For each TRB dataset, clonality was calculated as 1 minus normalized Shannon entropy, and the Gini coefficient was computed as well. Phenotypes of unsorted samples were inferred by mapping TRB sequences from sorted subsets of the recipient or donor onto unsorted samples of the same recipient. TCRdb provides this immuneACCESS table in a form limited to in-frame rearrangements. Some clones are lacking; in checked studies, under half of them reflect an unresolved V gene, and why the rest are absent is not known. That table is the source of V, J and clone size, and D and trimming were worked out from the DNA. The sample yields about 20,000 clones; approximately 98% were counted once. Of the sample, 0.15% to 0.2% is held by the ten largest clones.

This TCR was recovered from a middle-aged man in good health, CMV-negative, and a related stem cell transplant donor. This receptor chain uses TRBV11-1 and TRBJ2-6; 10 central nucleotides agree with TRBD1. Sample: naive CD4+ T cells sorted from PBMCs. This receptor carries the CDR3 CASSSGTGDRSGANVLTF. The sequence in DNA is TGTGCCAGCAGCTCAGGGACAGGGGATCGATCTGGGGCCAACGTCCTGACTTTC.